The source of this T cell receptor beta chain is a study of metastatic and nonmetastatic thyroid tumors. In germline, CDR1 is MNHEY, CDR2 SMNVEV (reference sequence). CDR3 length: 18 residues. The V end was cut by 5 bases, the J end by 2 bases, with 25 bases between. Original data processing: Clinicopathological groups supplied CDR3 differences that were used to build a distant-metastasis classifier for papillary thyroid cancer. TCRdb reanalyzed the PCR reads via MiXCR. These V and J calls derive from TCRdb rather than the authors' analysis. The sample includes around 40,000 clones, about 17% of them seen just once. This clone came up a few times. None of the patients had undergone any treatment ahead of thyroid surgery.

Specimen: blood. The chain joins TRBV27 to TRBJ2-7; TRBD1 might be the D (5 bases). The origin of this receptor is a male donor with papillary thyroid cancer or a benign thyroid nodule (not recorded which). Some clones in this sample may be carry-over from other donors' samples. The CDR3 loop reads CASSPTASRTSMTYEQYF. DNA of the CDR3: TGTGCCAGCAGTCCCACCGCCTCACGGACAAGTATGACCTACGAGCAGTACTTC.